These T cell receptor beta chains were read from a single sample in a study of T cells expressing NK-cell markers. TCRdb reprocessed the 5' RACE reads and stores each CDR3 protein as one record, lacking DNA. Its table records about 460,000 distinct CDR3 sequences. Sequenced input: blood T cells: a sorted CD56 or NKG2C T cell subset, CD4+ or CD8+ T cells, or bulk PBMC T cells (not recorded which). These receptors all come from a woman aged 45-65 years in good health. The CDR3 runs from the conserved cysteine through the conserved F or W.

j_gene,v_gene,CDR3aa
TRBJ1-3,TRBV15,CATSRDPGSGNTIYF
TRBJ2-2,TRBV7-2,CASSFNRVHGELFF
TRBJ2-1,TRBV30,CAWSVQLAGQFF
TRBJ1-5,TRBV6-1,CASSRQGSLNQPQHF
TRBJ2-4,TRBV29-1,CSAVGVKNIQYF
TRBJ1-6,TRBV5-1,CASSTTGPSNSPLHF
TRBJ2-1,TRBV24-1,CATSDFRLAEGSYNEQFF
TRBJ2-3,TRBV5-1,CASQGVDGTDTQYF
TRBJ2-3,TRBV3-1,CASSQGWGGSTDTQYF
TRBJ2-3,TRBV7-2,CASSSGQGETDTQYF
TRBJ2-2,TRBV3-1,CASSHFSRGGELFF
TRBJ1-2,TRBV29-1,CSGLTPGQSNYGYTF
TRBJ2-1,TRBV7-8,CASSLVDRPSYNEQFF
TRBJ1-1,TRBV12-3/TRBV12-4,CASSPAGLMNTEAFF
TRBJ2-2,TRBV12-3/TRBV12-4,CASSPFVLAGTGELFF
TRBJ2-1,TRBV6-2/TRBV6-3,CASRQGAKGEFF
TRBJ2-5,TRBV7-6,CASSLAVAGGQETQYF
TRBJ1-5,TRBV2,CASSDGHSNQPQHF
TRBJ2-3,TRBV12-3/TRBV12-4,CASRSSDRSTDTQYF
TRBJ2-5,TRBV4-1,CASSRPRTSGGETQYF
TRBJ2-3,TRBV4-1,CASSALPRKIGDTQYF
TRBJ2-2,TRBV5-8,CANSRRGGATGELFF
TRBJ2-3,TRBV20-1,CSSGITDTQYF
TRBJ2-1,TRBV5-1,CASSLVAPQNNEQFF
TRBJ2-5,TRBV11-2,CASSLDGQETQYF
TRBJ2-1,TRBV2,CASKEQGASGNEQFF
TRBJ2-3,TRBV5-1,CASSLWAPTGAPTDTQYF
TRBJ2-7,TRBV5-1,CASSPFYGQGVPYEQYF
TRBJ1-2,TRBV20-1,CSARDHAGPNYGYTF
TRBJ2-1,TRBV27,CASRPGLKSYNEQFF
TRBJ2-2,TRBV12-3/TRBV12-4,CASRSGLGRTGELFF